This record covers a single T cell receptor beta chain. Its specificity is unknown. The sample comes from a study of human CD8 memory T cell subsets. UMI-labeled 5' RACE was the method by which TCR beta libraries were made. Each CDR3 protein gets one entry in TCRdb, which reprocessed the 5' RACE reads and gives no DNA. The sample shows 4,000 to 6,000 distinct CDR3 sequences, and around 35% sits with its ten largest clones. The CDR3 consists of 15 residues. Germline V gene sequence: CDR1 SEHNR, CDR2 FQNEAQ (reference sequence). Study findings and constraints: In stem-like memory T cells, Chao1 estimates suggested more diversity than in precursor exhausted T cells.

The sample taken for sequencing was CD8+ T cells from PBMCs. This clonotype originated in a human donor in good health. V gene TRBV7-9 combines with J gene TRBJ2-1; TCRdb proposes TRBD1, but this gene call is untestable without DNA. The CDR3 loop reads CASSLSRDGYNEQFF.